The 30 T cell receptor beta chains below all came from one sample that was sequenced in a study of beta chain features in type 1 diabetes. Study-wide findings and caveats: Significant though moderate, a shortening of TCRB CDR3s appeared in all four CD4+ subsets of Type 1 diabetes patients.

These receptors lack a known antigen. Isolated RNA was reverse transcribed in full, so expressed TCRB transcripts were sequenced. Here immunoSEQ multiplex PCR was the method, and the copy in TCRdb shows in-frame clones only, minus some. This repertoire shows 500,000 to 800,000 clones, under 15% found once; its top ten account for about 0.11%. Specimen: naive CD4+ T cells from blood. The receptors were gathered from a man aged 30 to 39 with type 1 diabetes.

The rearrangement joins TRBV20-1 to TRBJ2-7; TRBD2 is a possible D gene (5 bases). The germline CDR1 and CDR2 sequences are DFQATT and SNEGSKA (reference sequence). V was clipped by 7 bases and J by 0 bases, with 7 bases between them. The CDR3 extends over 11 amino acids. The CDR3 protein is CSVRDSYEQYF. The CDR3 DNA reads as TGCAGTGTGAGGGACTCCTACGAGCAGTACTTC.

V gene TRBV10-3 combines with J gene TRBJ2-3, with TRBD1 matching 9 bases. CDR1 and CDR2 (germline): ENHRY, SYGVKD. Germline trimming cut 1 base from V and 4 bases from J; bases unmatched to any gene: 3. This CDR3 spans 15 amino acids. CDR3 residues: CAISEWNRGPDTQYF. The CDR3 DNA reads TGTGCCATCAGTGAGTGGAACAGGGGGCCAGATACGCAGTATTTT.

The chain carries TRBV27 and TRBJ2-1, with D perhaps matching TRBD2 (6 bases). Germline CDR1 MNHEY, CDR2 SMNVEV (reference sequence). The CDR3 runs 15 residues. Deletions cut 5 bases from V and 3 bases from J, with 14 bases between. CDR3 protein: CASSQGLTYYNEQFF. The CDR3 region has the DNA TGTGCCAGCAGTCAGGGACTCACGTACTACAATGAGCAGTTCTTC.

V gene TRBV11-2 combines with J gene TRBJ2-4; 8 positions match TRBD1. This CDR3 is 15 amino acids long. The germline gives CDR1 SGHAT, CDR2 FQNNGV. Unmatched junction bases numbered 8, after V lost 4 bases and J lost 6 bases. The CDR3 reads CASSSGAGGVNIQYF. The CDR3 nucleotides are TGTGCCAGCAGCTCCGGTGCAGGGGGCGTAAACATTCAGTACTTC.

This clone appeared a few times. V gene TRBV19 combines with J gene TRBJ2-4; no definite D call. Germline values: CDR1 LNHDA, CDR2 SQIVND (reference sequence). The CDR3 consists of 16 residues. The V and J ends lost 5 bases and 0 bases respectively, with 14 bases between them. The CDR3 DNA reads as TGTGCCAGTAGTCCTCTTTCCGGTGGAGCCAAAAACATTCAGTACTTC. This encodes CASSPLSGGAKNIQYF.

This clone was counted between two and nine times. The rearrangement links TRBV7-8 to TRBJ1-1; weak D call: TRBD1 (6 bases). This CDR3 spans 16 amino acids. V was pared by 0 bases and J by 0 bases, with 11 bases between. From germline, CDR1 is SGHVS and CDR2 FQNEAQ. The CDR3 is CASSLAGTYMNTEAFF. Here the CDR3 DNA reads TGTGCCAGCAGCTTAGCGGGGACATACATGAACACTGAAGCTTTCTTT.

This clone occurred a few times. The V call is TRBV6-6, the J call TRBJ1-2; D might be TRBD1 (5 bases). CDR1 is MNHNY and CDR2 is SVGAGI in the germline V gene (reference sequence). The CDR3 runs to 12 residues. V dropped 2 bases and J dropped 6 bases, with 7 bases sitting between them. The CDR3 DNA sequence: TGTGCCAGCAGTTACGTAGGGGATGGCTACACCTTC. Protein sequence: CASSYVGDGYTF.

This clone was counted a few times. The chain carries TRBV5-1 and TRBJ1-2; 7 nucleotides align to TRBD1. Germline V CDR1 and CDR2: SGHRS, YFSETQ. The V segment lost 6 bases and the J segment 0 bases; nucleotides outside the gene matches: 5. This CDR3 region has 14 residues. CDR3: CASTPGTANYGYTF. The CDR3 DNA reads TGCGCCAGCACCCCGGGGACAGCTAACTATGGCTACACCTTC. Supplemented by reference TRBV5-1 and TRBJ1-2, the full variable domain reads KAGVTQTPRYLIKTRGQQVTLSCSPISGHRSVSWYQQTPGQGLQFLFEYFSETQRNKGNFPGRFSGRQFSNSRSEMNVSTLELGDSALYLCASTPGTANYGYTFGSGTRLTVV.

This clone was counted a few times. The chain combines TRBV18 with TRBJ2-5; D gene uncertain. This CDR3 has 12 amino acids. From germline, CDR1 is KGHSH and CDR2 LQKENI. Trimming removed 4 bases from V and 5 bases from J, with 8 bases in between. This chain's CDR3 is CASSRLGETQYF. CDR3 coding DNA: TGTGCCAGCTCACGTCTCGGGGAGACCCAGTACTTC.

There are a few counts of this clone. The J gene is TRBJ2-7, the V gene TRBV7-7; no definite D call. Germline V gives CDR1 SSHAT, CDR2 FNYEAQ (reference sequence). The CDR3 runs to 13 residues. Trimming removed 1 base from V and 9 bases from J, with 13 bases in between. The CDR3 sequence is CASSLGDRHLQYF. In DNA form, the CDR3 reads TGTGCCAGCAGCTTAGGTGACCGACACTTGCAGTACTTC.

The chain joins TRBV2 to TRBJ2-7, with TRBD1 as a possible D gene (5 bases). Trimming shortened V by 1 base and J by 1 base, and 8 bases separated the two germline ends. This CDR3 spans 14 amino acids. Germline loops: CDR1 SNHLY, CDR2 FYNNEI. The CDR3 DNA follows: TGTGCCAGCAGTGAAGGGGCAGGGTCCTACGAGCAGTACTTC. This codes for CASSEGAGSYEQYF.

This sequence joins TRBV6-1 and TRBJ2-3; weak D call: TRBD1 (5 bases). Trimming removed 10 bases at V and 7 bases at J, with 12 bases between. CDR1 MNHNS and CDR2 SASEGT come from the germline V gene. CDR3 length equals 11 residues. CDR3 amino acids: CAIFQGYTQYF. The CDR3 DNA sequence: TGTGCCATCTTCCAGGGATATACGCAGTATTTT.

The genes are TRBV7-9 and TRBJ1-1; D ambiguous. Germline CDR1 and CDR2: SEHNR and FQNEAQ (reference sequence). The CDR3 loop spans 13 amino acids. V was shortened by 7 bases and J by 4 bases, with 13 bases between the two germline ends. This chain's CDR3 is CASIKERGTEAFF. CDR3 sequence (DNA): TGTGCCAGCATCAAGGAGCGGGGCACTGAAGCTTTCTTT.

A few counts support this clone. V and J are TRBV30 and TRBJ1-2; D possibly corresponds to TRBD1 (6 bases). V shed 2 bases and J shed 8 bases, with 9 bases lying between them. The CDR3 consists of 11 residues. Germline assignment: CDR1 GTSNPN and CDR2 SVGIG (reference sequence). The CDR3 loop reads CAWSLQGGYTF. The CDR3 bases are TGTGCCTGGAGTCTACAGGGAGGCTACACCTTC.

The CDR3: CASSQGAGQSSYEQYF. CDR3 DNA sequence: TGCGCCAGCAGCCAAGGGGCAGGACAAAGCTCCTACGAGCAGTACTTC. The rearrangement joins TRBV4-3 to TRBJ2-7; D might be TRBD1 (5 bases). This CDR3 is 16 amino acids long. V lost 1 base and J lost 0, with 13 bases in between. Germline CDR1 LGHNA, CDR2 YSLEER.

This clone has only a few counts. The chain combines TRBV7-9 with TRBJ2-1; a possible D gene is TRBD1 (5 bases). The CDR3 extends over 15 amino acids. The germline gives CDR1 SEHNR, CDR2 FQNEAQ (reference sequence). Trimming cost V 2 bases and J 2 bases, with 10 bases left between them. The CDR3 spells CASSLWQGTYNEQFF. CDR3 nucleotides: TGTGCCAGCAGCTTATGGCAGGGAACCTACAATGAGCAGTTCTTC.

The gene calls are TRBV5-4 and TRBJ1-1, with TRBD1 matching 8 bases. CDR1 is SGHNT, CDR2 YYREEE, per germline (reference sequence). This CDR3 comprises 14 residues. J gave up 5 bases and V 3 bases, and 6 bases lay outside the gene matches. CDR3 region: CASSSGQGETEAFF. The CDR3, as DNA: TGTGCCAGCAGCTCCGGACAGGGTGAAACTGAAGCTTTCTTT.

This chain connects TRBV7-6 to TRBJ1-2; D gene unclear. The V end lost 1 base, the J end lost 3 bases, and 9 bases lay between the germline ends. Per germline, CDR1 SGHVS and CDR2 FNYEAQ. This CDR3 is 14 amino acids long. Written as DNA, the CDR3 is TGTGCCAGCAGCTTAGGGGCAGTTGACTATGGCTACACCTTC. This encodes CASSLGAVDYGYTF.

The chain carries TRBV15 and TRBJ2-7, with D possibly being TRBD2 (5 bases). Per germline, CDR1 LNHNV and CDR2 YYDKDF (reference sequence). CDR3 length: 12 amino acids. Trimming shortened V by 4 bases and J by 4 bases, and 8 bases separated the two germline ends. The CDR3, as DNA: TGTGCCACCAGCATTGAGGGATACGAGCAGTACTTC. This sequence encodes CATSIEGYEQYF. Complete variable domain (other parts from reference TRBV15 and TRBJ2-7): DAMVIQNPRYQVTQFGKPVTLSCSQTLNHNVMYWYQQKSSQAPKLLFHYYDKDFNNEADTPDNFQSRRPNTSFCFLDIRSPGLGDTAMYLCATSIEGYEQYFGPGTRLTVT.

A few counts support this clone. This rearrangement joins TRBV2 to TRBJ1-1; D remains ambiguous. The CDR3 consists of 14 residues. Trimming shortened V by 6 bases and J by 0 bases, and 11 bases separated the two germline ends. Per germline, CDR1 SNHLY and CDR2 FYNNEI. Written as DNA, the CDR3 is TGTGCCAGCAGCCCAAGGGTTATGAACACTGAAGCTTTCTTT. Encoded protein: CASSPRVMNTEAFF.

The chain joins TRBV4-3 to TRBJ2-4; maybe TRBD1 (6 bases). V lost 4 bases and J 0 bases, leaving 10 bases between the germline ends. CDR1 is LGHNA and CDR2 is YSLEER in the germline V gene. CDR3 length: 15 amino acids. The chain's CDR3 is CASSRGTLAKNIQYF. DNA of the CDR3: TGCGCCAGCAGCCGGGGGACACTAGCCAAAAACATTCAGTACTTC.

The sample holds a few counts of this clone. The same CDR3 is also encoded by other DNA sequences in this sample. The CDR3 reads CASSVRGSGANVLTF. DNA of the CDR3: TGTGCCAGCAGCGTAAGGGGTTCTGGGGCCAACGTCCTGACTTTC. This sequence joins TRBV9 and TRBJ2-6; tentative D call: TRBD1 (5 bases). This CDR3 is built from 15 residues. The germline CDR1 and CDR2 sequences are SGDLS and YYNGEE. Trimming shortened V by 1 base and J by 1 base, and 6 bases separated the two germline ends.

This clone was seen a handful of times. The chain has TRBV7-8 and TRBJ2-5; D gene ambiguous. The CDR3 loop spans 12 amino acids. Between the trimmed V and J ends, which lost 3 bases and 3 bases, there was a span of 5 bases. Germline CDR1 and CDR2: SGHVS and FQNEAQ. CDR3 residues: CASSFSKETQYF. CDR3 coding DNA: TGTGCCAGCAGCTTTAGTAAAGAGACCCAGTACTTC.

This clone was seen a single time. The rearrangement uses TRBV9 and TRBJ1-6; a possible D gene is TRBD1 (5 bases). V gave up 6 bases and J gave up 10 bases, with 17 bases separating them. CDR1 and CDR2 from the germline V gene are SGDLS and YYNGEE. The CDR3 is 14 amino acids. The CDR3 reads CASTLDGGKSPLHF. The CDR3 region has the DNA TGTGCCAGCACCTTGGACGGGGGGAAATCACCCCTCCACTTT.

V usage is TRBV7-9 and J usage is TRBJ2-3, with D unclear. Germline values: CDR1 SEHNR, CDR2 FQNEAQ (reference sequence). This CDR3 has 12 residues. V was shortened by 4 bases and J by 6 bases, with 8 bases between the two germline ends. CDR3: CASSSTTDTQYF. CDR3 DNA sequence: TGTGCCAGCAGCTCGACAACGGATACGCAGTATTTT.

This clone came up a few times. The chain uses TRBV13 and TRBJ2-7, with D tentatively TRBD1 or TRBD2 (6 bases each). V shed 0 bases and J shed 2 bases, with 11 bases lying between them. The CDR3 has 15 residues. Germline CDR1 and CDR2: PRHDT and FYEKMQ (reference sequence). CDR3 sequence: CASSLGGGFTYEQYF. As DNA, the CDR3 is TGTGCCAGCAGCTTAGGCGGGGGCTTCACCTACGAGCAGTACTTC.

V and J are TRBV4-3 and TRBJ1-4, with 7 bases matching TRBD1. Per germline, CDR1 LGHNA and CDR2 YSLEER. The trim removed 1 base at V and 7 bases at J, leaving 6 bases unmatched. The CDR3 is made up of 15 amino acids. CDR3 residues: CASSQGQGRGEKLFF. Written as DNA, the CDR3 is TGCGCCAGCAGCCAAGGACAGGGTAGGGGTGAAAAACTGTTTTTT.

This clone came up a few times. The chain is built from TRBV7-8 and TRBJ1-1, with D perhaps matching TRBD1 (5 bases). The CDR3 extends over 15 amino acids. Germline loops: CDR1 SGHVS, CDR2 FQNEAQ. Trimming left V 0 bases short and J 4 bases short, with 12 bases between. CDR3 in DNA: TGTGCCAGCAGCTTAGCATTGCAGGGTATCACTGAAGCTTTCTTT. It encodes CASSLALQGITEAFF.

This clone was seen more than once but under ten times. The J gene is TRBJ1-2, the V gene TRBV10-3, with unresolved D. Deletions cut 0 bases from V and 4 bases from J, with 6 bases between. This CDR3 has 13 amino acids. Germline V lookup: CDR1 ENHRY, CDR2 SYGVKD. The chain's CDR3 is CAISESNSYGYTF. Here the CDR3 DNA reads TGTGCCATCAGTGAGTCGAACAGCTATGGCTACACCTTC.

This chain uses TRBV14 with TRBJ2-1; TRBD2 matches 11 bases. The ends lost 0 bases at V and 3 bases at J; junction bases unmatched: 10. This CDR3 spans 19 amino acids. Germline V gives CDR1 SGHDN, CDR2 FVKESK. The CDR3 DNA reads TGTGCCAGCAGCCAAGATCGCCGCGCTAGCGGGGGGTTCTACAATGAGCAGTTCTTC. Translated, it gives CASSQDRRASGGFYNEQFF.